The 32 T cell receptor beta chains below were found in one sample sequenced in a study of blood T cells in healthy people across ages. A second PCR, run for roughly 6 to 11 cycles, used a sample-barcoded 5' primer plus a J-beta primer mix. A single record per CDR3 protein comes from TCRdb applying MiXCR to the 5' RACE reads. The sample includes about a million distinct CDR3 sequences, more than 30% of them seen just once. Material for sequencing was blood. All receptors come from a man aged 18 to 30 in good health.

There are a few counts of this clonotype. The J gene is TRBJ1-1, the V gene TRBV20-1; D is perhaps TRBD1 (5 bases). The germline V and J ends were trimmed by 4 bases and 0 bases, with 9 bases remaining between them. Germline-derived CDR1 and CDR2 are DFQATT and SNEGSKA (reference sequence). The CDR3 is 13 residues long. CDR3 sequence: CSATGIMNTEAFF. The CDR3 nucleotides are TGCAGTGCTACAGGGATCATGAACACTGAAGCTTTCTTT.

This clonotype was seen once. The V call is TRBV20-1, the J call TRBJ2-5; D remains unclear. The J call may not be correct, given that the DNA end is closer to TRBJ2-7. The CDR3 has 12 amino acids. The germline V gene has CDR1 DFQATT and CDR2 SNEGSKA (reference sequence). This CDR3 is CSARRTVYEQYF. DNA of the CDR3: TGCAGTGCCCGCCGGACGGTCTACGAGCAGTACTTC.

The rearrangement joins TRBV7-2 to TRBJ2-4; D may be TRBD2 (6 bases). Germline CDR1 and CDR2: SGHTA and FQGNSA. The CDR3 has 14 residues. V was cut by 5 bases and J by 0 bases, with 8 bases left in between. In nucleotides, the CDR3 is TGTGCCAGCAGCGGGCGGGGAGCCAAAAACATTCAGTACTTC. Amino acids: CASSGRGAKNIQYF.

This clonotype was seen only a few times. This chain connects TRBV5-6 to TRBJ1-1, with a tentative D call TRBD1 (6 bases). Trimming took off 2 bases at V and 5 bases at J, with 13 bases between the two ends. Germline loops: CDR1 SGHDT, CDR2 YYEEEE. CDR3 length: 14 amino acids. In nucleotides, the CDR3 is TGTGCCAGCAGCTTAGGAGGGGGGGATACTGAAGCTTTCTTT. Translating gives CASSLGGGDTEAFF.

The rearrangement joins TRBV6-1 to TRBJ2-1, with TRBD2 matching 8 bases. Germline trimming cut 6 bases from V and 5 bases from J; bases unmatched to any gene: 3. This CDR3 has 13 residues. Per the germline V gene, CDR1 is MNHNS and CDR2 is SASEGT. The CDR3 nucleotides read TGTGCCAGCAGATATAGCGGGAACAATGAGCAGTTCTTC. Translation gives CASRYSGNNEQFF.

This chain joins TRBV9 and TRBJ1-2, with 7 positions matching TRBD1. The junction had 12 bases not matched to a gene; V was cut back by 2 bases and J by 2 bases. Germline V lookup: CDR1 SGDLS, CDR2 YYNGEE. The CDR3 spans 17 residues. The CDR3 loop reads CASSVPLGQTTNYGYTF. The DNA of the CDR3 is TGTGCCAGCAGCGTGCCCCTGGGACAGACAACCAACTATGGCTACACCTTC.

CDR3 DNA sequence: TGTGCCAGCAGCCAAGGGCCCCTAGCGGCGAGAACTTACAATGAGCAGTTCTTC. Protein: CASSQGPLAARTYNEQFF. The chain is built from TRBV3-1 and TRBJ2-1; 7 bases align to TRBD2. CDR3 length: 18 residues. CDR1 LGHDT and CDR2 YNNKEL come from the germline V gene (reference sequence). Unmatched junction bases numbered 13, after V lost 1 base and J lost 4 bases.

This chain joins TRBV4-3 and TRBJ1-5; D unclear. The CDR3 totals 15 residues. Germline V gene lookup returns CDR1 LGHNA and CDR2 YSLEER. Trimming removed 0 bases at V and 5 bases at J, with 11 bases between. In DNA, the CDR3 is TGCGCCAGCAGCCAAGACATAATGGGCGATCAGCCCCAGCATTTT. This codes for CASSQDIMGDQPQHF.

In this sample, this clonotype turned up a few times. The CDR3 loop reads CAISESKFPNEQFF. In DNA, the CDR3 is TGTGCCATCAGTGAGTCGAAATTCCCCAATGAGCAGTTCTTC. The chain links TRBV10-3 to TRBJ2-1; D remains ambiguous. CDR3 length: 14 amino acids. Between the trimmed V and J ends, which lost 0 bases and 6 bases, there was a span of 9 bases. CDR1 and CDR2 (germline): ENHRY, SYGVKD.

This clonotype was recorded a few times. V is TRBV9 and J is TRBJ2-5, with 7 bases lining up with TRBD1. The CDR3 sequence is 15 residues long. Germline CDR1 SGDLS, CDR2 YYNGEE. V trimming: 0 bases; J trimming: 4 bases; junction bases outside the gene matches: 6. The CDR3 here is CASSVARGNRETQYF. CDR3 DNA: TGTGCCAGCAGCGTAGCCAGGGGGAACAGAGAGACCCAGTACTTC.

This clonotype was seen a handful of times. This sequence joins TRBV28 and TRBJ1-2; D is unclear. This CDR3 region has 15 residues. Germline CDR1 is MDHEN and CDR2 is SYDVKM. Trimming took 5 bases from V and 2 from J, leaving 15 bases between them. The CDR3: CASSTLRQRNYGYTF. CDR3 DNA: TGTGCCAGCAGTACCCTCCGGCAGAGAAACTATGGCTACACCTTC.

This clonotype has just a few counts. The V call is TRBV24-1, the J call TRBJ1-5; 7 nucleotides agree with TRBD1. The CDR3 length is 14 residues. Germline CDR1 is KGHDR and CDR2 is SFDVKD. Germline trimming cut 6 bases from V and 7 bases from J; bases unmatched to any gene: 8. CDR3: CATSNIRGTQPQHF. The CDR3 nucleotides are TGTGCCACCAGTAATATCAGGGGGACCCAGCCCCAGCATTTT.

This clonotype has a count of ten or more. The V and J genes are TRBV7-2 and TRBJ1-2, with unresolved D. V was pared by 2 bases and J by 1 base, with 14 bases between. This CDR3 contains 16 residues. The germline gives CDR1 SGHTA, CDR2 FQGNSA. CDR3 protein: CASSLSGSEHNYGYTF. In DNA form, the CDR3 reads TGTGCCAGCAGCTTAAGTGGTTCGGAGCATAACTATGGCTACACCTTC. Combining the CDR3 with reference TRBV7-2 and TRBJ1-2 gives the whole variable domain GAGVSQSPSNKVTEKGKDVELRCDPISGHTALYWYRQSLGQGLEFLIYFQGNSAPDKSGLPSDRFSAERTGGSVSTLTIQRTQQEDSAVYLCASSLSGSEHNYGYTFGSGTRLTVV.

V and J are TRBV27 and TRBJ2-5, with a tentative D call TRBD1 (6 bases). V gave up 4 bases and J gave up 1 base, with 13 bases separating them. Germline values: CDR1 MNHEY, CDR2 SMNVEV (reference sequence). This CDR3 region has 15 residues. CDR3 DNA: TGTGCCAGCAGTTCCAAATGGGGGCCCCAAGAGACCCAGTACTTC. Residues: CASSSKWGPQETQYF.

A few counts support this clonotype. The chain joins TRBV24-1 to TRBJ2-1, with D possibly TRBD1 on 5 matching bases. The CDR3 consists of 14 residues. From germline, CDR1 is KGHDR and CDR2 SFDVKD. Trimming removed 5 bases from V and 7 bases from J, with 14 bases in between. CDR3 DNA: TGTGCCACCAGTGGGGGCATCCCTTCGAATGAGCAGTTCTTC. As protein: CATSGGIPSNEQFF.

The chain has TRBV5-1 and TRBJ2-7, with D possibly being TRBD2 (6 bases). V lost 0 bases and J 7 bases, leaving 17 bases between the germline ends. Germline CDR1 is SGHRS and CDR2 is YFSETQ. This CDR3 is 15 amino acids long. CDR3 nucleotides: TGCGCCAGCAGCTTGGCCTGGGGCGGGGAGAATGAGCAGTACTTC. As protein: CASSLAWGGENEQYF.

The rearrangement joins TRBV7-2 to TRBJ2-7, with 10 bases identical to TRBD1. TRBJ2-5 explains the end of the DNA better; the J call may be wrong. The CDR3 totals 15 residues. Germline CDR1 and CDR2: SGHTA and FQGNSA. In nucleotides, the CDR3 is TGTGCCAGCAGCCTCCCGACAGGGGGCAGAGAGACCCAGTACTTC. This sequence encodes CASSLPTGGRETQYF.

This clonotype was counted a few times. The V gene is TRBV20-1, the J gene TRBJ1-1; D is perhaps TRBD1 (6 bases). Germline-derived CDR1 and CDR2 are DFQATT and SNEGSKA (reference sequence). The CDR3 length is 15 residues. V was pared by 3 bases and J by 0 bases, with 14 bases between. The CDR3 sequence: CSASSGAVMNTEAFF. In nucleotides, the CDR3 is TGCAGTGCTAGTTCGGGGGCAGTCATGAACACTGAAGCTTTCTTT.

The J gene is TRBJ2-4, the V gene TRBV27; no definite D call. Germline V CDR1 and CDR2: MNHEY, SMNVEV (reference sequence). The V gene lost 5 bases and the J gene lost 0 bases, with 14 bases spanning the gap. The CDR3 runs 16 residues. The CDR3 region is CASSPIDLIAKNIQYF. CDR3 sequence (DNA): TGTGCCAGCAGTCCCATTGACCTAATAGCCAAAAACATTCAGTACTTC.

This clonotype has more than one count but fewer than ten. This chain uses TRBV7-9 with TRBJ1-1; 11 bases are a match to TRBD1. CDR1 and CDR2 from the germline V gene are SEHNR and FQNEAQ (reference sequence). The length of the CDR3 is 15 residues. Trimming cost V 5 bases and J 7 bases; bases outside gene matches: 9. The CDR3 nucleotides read TGTGCCAGCAGCCCCGGGACAGGGGGTAGGGATGAAGCTTTCTTT. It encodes CASSPGTGGRDEAFF.

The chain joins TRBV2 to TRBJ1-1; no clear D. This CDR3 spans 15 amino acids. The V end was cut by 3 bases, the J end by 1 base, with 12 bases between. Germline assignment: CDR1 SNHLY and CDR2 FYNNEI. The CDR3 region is CASSDATEANTEAFF. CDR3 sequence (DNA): TGTGCCAGCAGTGACGCGACCGAGGCGAACACTGAAGCTTTCTTT. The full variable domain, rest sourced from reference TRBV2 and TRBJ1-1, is EPEVTQTPSHQVTQMGQEVILRCVPISNHLYFYWYRQILGQKVEFLVSFYNNEISEKSEIFDDQFSVERPDGSNFTLKIRSTKLEDSAMYFCASSDATEANTEAFFGQGTRLTVV.

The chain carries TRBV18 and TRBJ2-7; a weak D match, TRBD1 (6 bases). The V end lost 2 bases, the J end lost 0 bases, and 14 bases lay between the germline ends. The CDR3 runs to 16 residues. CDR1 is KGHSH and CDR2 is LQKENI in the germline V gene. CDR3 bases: TGTGCCAGCTCACCAACAGGGAAAGGGGACTCCTACGAGCAGTACTTC. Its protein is CASSPTGKGDSYEQYF.

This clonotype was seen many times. The CDR3 DNA follows: TGTGCCAGCAGTTACGAGACCCAGTACTTC. This sequence encodes CASSYETQYF. V is TRBV6-2 or TRBV6-3 and J is TRBJ2-5; D unclear. The V gene lost 2 bases and the J gene lost 5 bases, with 0 bases spanning the gap. Looked up from germline, CDR1 is MNHEY and CDR2 is SVGEGT. There are 10 residues in the CDR3.

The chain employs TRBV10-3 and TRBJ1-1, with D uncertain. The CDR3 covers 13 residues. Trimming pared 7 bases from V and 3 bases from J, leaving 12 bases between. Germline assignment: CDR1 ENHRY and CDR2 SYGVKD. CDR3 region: CAITERRDTEAFF. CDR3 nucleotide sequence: TGTGCCATCACCGAGAGGCGGGACACTGAAGCTTTCTTT.

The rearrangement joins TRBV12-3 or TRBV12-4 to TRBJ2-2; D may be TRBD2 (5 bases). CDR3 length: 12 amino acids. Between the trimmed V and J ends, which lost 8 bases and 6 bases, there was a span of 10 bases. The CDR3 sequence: CASANGAGELFF. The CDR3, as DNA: TGTGCCAGCGCGAACGGGGCCGGGGAGCTGTTTTTT.

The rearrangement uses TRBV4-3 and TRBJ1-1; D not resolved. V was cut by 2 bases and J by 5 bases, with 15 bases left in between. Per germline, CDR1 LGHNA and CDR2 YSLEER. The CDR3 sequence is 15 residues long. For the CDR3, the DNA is TGCGCCAGCAGCCAAATGGCGGCAGATTGGACTGAAGCTTTCTTT. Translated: CASSQMAADWTEAFF.

The DNA for the CDR3 is TGTGCCAGCAGCCTACAGGGTGAGACTTTCTTT. Translation: CASSLQGETFF. The chain employs TRBV5-4 and TRBJ1-1, with a weak D call TRBD1 (6 bases). The CDR3 loop spans 11 amino acids. Trimming cost V 4 bases and J 12 bases, with 13 bases left between them. Germline V lookup: CDR1 SGHNT, CDR2 YYREEE (reference sequence).

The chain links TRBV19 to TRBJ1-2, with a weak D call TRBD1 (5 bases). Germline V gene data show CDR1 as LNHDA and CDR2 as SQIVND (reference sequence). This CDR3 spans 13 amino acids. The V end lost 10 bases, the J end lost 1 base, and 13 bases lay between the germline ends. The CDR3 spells CATPGPNNYGYTF. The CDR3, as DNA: TGTGCCACCCCGGGACCGAATAACTATGGCTACACCTTC.

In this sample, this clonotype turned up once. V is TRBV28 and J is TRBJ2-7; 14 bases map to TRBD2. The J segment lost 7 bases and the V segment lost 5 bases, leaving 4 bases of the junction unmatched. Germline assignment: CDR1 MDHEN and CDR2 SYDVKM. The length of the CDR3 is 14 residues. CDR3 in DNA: TGTGCCAGCAGTCCCCGACTAGCGGGGGGGGAGCAGTACTTC. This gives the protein CASSPRLAGGEQYF.

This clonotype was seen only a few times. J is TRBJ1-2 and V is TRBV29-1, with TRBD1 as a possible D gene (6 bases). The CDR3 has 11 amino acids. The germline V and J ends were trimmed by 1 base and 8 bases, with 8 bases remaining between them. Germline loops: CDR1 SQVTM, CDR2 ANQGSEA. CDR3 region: CSVEVRGGYTF. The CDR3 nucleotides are TGCAGCGTTGAAGTCAGGGGCGGCTACACCTTC.

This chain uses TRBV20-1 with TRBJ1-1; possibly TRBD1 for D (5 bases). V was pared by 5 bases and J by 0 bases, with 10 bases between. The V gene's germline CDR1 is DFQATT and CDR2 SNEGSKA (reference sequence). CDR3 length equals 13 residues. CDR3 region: CSADEGVNTEAFF. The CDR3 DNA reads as TGCAGTGCTGACGAAGGGGTGAACACTGAAGCTTTCTTT.

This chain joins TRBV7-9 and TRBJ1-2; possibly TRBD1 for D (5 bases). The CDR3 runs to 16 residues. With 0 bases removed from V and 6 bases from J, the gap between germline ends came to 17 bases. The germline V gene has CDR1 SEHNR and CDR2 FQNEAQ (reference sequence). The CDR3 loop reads CASSLAIAQGAHGYTF. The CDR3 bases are TGTGCCAGCAGCTTAGCGATCGCCCAGGGAGCCCATGGCTACACCTTC.